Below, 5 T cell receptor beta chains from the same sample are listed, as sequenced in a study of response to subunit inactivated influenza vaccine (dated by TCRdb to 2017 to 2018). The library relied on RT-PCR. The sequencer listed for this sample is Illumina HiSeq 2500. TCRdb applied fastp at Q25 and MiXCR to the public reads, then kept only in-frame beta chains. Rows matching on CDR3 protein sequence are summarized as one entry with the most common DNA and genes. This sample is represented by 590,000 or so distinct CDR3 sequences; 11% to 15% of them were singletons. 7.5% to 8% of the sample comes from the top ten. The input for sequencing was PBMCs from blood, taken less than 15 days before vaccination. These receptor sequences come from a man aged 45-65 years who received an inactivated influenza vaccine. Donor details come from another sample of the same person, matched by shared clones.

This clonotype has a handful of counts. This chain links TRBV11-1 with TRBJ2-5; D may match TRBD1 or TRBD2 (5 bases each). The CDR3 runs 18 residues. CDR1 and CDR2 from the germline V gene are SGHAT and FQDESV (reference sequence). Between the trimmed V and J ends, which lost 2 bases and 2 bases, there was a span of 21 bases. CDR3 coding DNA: TGTGCCAGCAGCTTATTGGGTGGAGGACCGAGGGGACAAGAGACCCAGTACTTC. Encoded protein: CASSLLGGGPRGQETQYF.

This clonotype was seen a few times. Here the CDR3 reads CASTWGAFSTDTQYF. Written as DNA, the CDR3 is TGTGCCAGCACCTGGGGGGCGTTTAGCACAGATACGCAGTATTTT. The chain joins TRBV5-5 to TRBJ2-3, with D perhaps TRBD1 or TRBD2 (6 bases each). With 6 bases removed from V and 0 bases from J, the gap between germline ends came to 14 bases. The CDR3 sequence is 15 residues long. In germline, CDR1 is SGHKS, CDR2 YYEKEE (reference sequence).

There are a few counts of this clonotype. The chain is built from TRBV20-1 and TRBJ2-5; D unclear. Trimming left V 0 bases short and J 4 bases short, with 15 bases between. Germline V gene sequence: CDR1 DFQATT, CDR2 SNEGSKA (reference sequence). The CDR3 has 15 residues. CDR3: CSARDLRDSAETQYF. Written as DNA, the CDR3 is TGCAGTGCTAGAGATCTCCGAGACTCCGCAGAGACCCAGTACTTC.

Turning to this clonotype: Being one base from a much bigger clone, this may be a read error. The CDR3 nucleotides read TGTGCCAGCAGCTTAGGGGACAGGGGAGCCTACGAGCAGTACTTC. Its translation is CASSLGDRGAYEQYF. The chain uses TRBV7-6 and TRBJ2-7; 10 bases are a match to TRBD1. Unmatched junction bases numbered 2, after V lost 1 base and J lost 2 bases. The CDR3 spans 15 residues. Germline assignment: CDR1 SGHVS and CDR2 FNYEAQ.

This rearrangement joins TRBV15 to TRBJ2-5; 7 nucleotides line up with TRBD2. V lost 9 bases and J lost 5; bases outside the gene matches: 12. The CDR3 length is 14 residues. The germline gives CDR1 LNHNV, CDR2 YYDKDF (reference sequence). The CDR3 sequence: CATRDRGSGETQYF. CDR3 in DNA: TGTGCCACTCGCGATCGAGGTAGCGGGGAGACCCAGTACTTC. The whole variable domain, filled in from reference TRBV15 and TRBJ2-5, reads DAMVIQNPRYQVTQFGKPVTLSCSQTLNHNVMYWYQQKSSQAPKLLFHYYDKDFNNEADTPDNFQSRRPNTSFCFLDIRSPGLGDTAMYLCATRDRGSGETQYFGPGTRLLVL.